The clone carrying this T cell receptor beta chain showed up just a few times. No antigen is known for it. The data originate from a study of cytomegalovirus exposure and HLA in healthy donors. Vbeta (60) and Jbeta (13) primers were used in the PCR. Produced via immunoSEQ multiplex PCR; TCRdb's table is partial and in-frame only. The profile covers about 82,000 clones, with over 75% appearing a single time and 3.3% taken by the ten largest. Study-wide results and limits: According to an earlier analysis, most TCR beta V segments yielded productive rearrangements about 90% or about 30% of the time. In a later analysis, an Asian-associated ancestry cluster reportedly showed fewer N-insertions than the roughly 730-donor mean. As a later analysis revealed, most CMV-associated TCR beta chains appeared HLA-restricted. What was likely a sequencing artifact was a cluster of highly shared sequence variants.

CDR3 size: 13 residues. The germline gives CDR1 SQVTM, CDR2 ANQGSEA. The germline V and J ends were trimmed by 7 bases and 3 bases, with 15 bases remaining between them. Sequencing was done on a sample of PBMCs. The origin of this receptor is a man in his forties or fifties in good health and CMV-seronegative. The chain recombines TRBV29-1 with TRBJ1-2; D not resolved. The CDR3 coding sequence is TGCAGCGGGTCCGAGGGTTCGGACTATGGCTACACCTTC. It is translated as CSGSEGSDYGYTF.